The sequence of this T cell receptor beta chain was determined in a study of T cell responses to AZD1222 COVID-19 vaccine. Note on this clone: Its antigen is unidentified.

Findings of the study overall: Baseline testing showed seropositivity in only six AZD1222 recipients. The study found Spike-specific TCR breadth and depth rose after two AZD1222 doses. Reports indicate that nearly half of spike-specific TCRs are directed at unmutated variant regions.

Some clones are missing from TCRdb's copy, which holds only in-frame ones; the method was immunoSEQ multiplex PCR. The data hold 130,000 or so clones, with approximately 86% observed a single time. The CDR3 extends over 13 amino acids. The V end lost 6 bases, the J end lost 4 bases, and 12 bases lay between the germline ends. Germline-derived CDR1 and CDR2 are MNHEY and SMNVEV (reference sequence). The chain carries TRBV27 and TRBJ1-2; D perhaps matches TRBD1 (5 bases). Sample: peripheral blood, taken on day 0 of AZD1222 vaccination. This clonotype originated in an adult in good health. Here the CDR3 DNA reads TGTGCCAGCAGAAAAGCAGGGACCTATGGCTACACCTTC. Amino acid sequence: CASRKAGTYGYTF.